This TCR beta chain was found in a study of spatial heterogeneity in lung cancer. General study points: Ubiquitous expanded tumor TCRs appeared in blood more at resection than follow-up.

The CDR3 runs to 15 residues. CDR1 is MNHEY and CDR2 is SVGAGI in the germline V gene. The V gene lost 5 bases and the J gene lost 0 bases, with 13 bases spanning the gap. In the case of this clonotype: As yet, its antigen is unknown.

All TCR cDNA molecules were individually tagged with a unique molecular identifier. TCRdb re-called the 5' RACE reads through MiXCR, storing one row per CDR3 protein. The sample shows some 23,000 distinct CDR3 sequences, 5.5% to 7.5% of them seen only once. Time point indicated: sample taken at primary tumor resection. A total of approximately 69 untreated early-stage non-small cell lung cancer patients served as donors. Unsorted tumor, nontumor lung tissue or cryopreserved PBMC supplied the whole RNA. This specimen consisted of PBMCs, obtained at surgery. This clonotype was obtained from a male donor with early-stage non-small cell lung cancer. The rearrangement links TRBV6-5 to TRBJ1-1; tentatively, D is TRBD1 (6 bases). Here the CDR3 DNA reads TGTGCCAGCAGTGCCCCTAGGGGGGTGAACACTGAAGCTTTCTTT. Translated: CASSAPRGVNTEAFF.